The rows below give T cell receptor beta chains drawn from one sample of a study of shared T cell receptors in the human thymus. TCRdb's table, derived via immunoSEQ multiplex PCR, lists solely in-frame clones and lacks some. This table holds over 650,000 clones, about 90% found once. This sample also appeared in a second study, on human thymus T cells.

Sequences were obtained from thymocytes. The origin of the receptors is a boy under two years old with a congenital heart defect. CDR3s include the opening cysteine and the closing phenylalanine or tryptophan.

V | CDR3
TRBV6-1 | CASSAWDRSAGTRYEQYF
TRBV30 | CAWRERTSGGKETQYF
TRBV14 | CASSQERGSGANVLTF
TRBV28 | CASRDRLNTEAFF
TRBV4-3 | CASSPGGNQPQHF
TRBV4-1 | CASSQQLPTSGRSFEQYF
TRBV5-6 | CASSSTGNTEAFF
TRBV12-5 | CASVERTGSYEQYF
TRBV4-3 | CASSHILAGSTDTQYF
TRBV20-1 | CSAIVNAQFF
TRBV19 | CASSRAGSSYEQYF
TRBV6-6 | CASSYSTVGAYEQYF
TRBV27 | CASSLTRGAPEQYF
TRBV5-1 | CASSLALSASGRRKNNEQFF
TRBV29-1 | CSVQRNTDTQYF
TRBV19 | CASSLGLAGTDTQYF
TRBV5-1 | CASGLASLAGVKETQYF
TRBV4-1 | CASSQSGTGRTGELFF
TRBV9 | CASSVGIRGRETQYF
TRBV30 | CAWRDSSPACLSPLHF
TRBV4-3 | CASSQDRAGGYNSPLHF
TRBV11-2 | CASSLDIYEQYF
TRBV10-3 | CAISDPRGLSYGYTF
TRBV28 | CASSSGLGSYEQYF
TRBV30 | CAVDRWGEAFF
TRBV25-1 | CASWEGSYNSPLHF
TRBV5-1 | CASSFPTGNATNEKLFF